These T cell receptor beta chains were read from a single sample in a study of CD8 T cells in ankylosing spondylitis. TCRdb ran MiXCR on the 5' RACE reads and lists one entry per CDR3 protein. Of about 36,000 distinct CDR3 sequences detected, over 10% appear once; the ten largest clones hold less than 35%. Sample: synovial fluid, either unsorted or a sorted T cell fraction (not recorded which). These TCRs come from a male donor with ankylosing spondylitis. Each CDR3 is given without its conserved first and last residue.

J gene: TRBJ1-4; V gene: TRBV11-2; CDR3 protein: ASKAGTGATSTNEKLF
J gene: TRBJ2-3; V gene: TRBV9; CDR3 protein: ASSPRRPDTQY
J gene: TRBJ2-6; V gene: TRBV10-3; CDR3 protein: AIRLTGWGPGANVLT
J gene: TRBJ2-1; V gene: TRBV6-4; CDR3 protein: ASSDSDGRDYNEQF
J gene: TRBJ2-2; V gene: TRBV10-3; CDR3 protein: AISESGLVVSGELF
J gene: TRBJ2-1; V gene: TRBV4-2; CDR3 protein: ASSLGTSGGYNEQF
J gene: TRBJ2-1; V gene: TRBV20-1; CDR3 protein: SARGPPVEQF
J gene: TRBJ1-2; V gene: TRBV6-5; CDR3 protein: ASSYSMSRDYGYT
J gene: TRBJ2-1; V gene: TRBV7-9; CDR3 protein: ASSLIGRAPGNEQF
J gene: TRBJ2-3; V gene: TRBV3-1; CDR3 protein: ACCQGIGSVTDTQY
J gene: TRBJ2-3; V gene: TRBV12-3/TRBV12-4; CDR3 protein: ASSLGQETDTQY
J gene: TRBJ2-3; V gene: TRBV28; CDR3 protein: ASSLGTSGSVADTQY
J gene: TRBJ2-5; V gene: TRBV18; CDR3 protein: ASSPWTGGRETQY
J gene: TRBJ2-7; V gene: TRBV12-3/TRBV12-4; CDR3 protein: ASSLGVSEPWY
J gene: TRBJ2-3; V gene: TRBV11-2; CDR3 protein: ASSVFISTDTQY
J gene: TRBJ1-2; V gene: TRBV27; CDR3 protein: ASSLNRGSGYGYT
J gene: TRBJ1-1; V gene: TRBV10-2; CDR3 protein: ASRGPWVTDTEAF
J gene: TRBJ2-3; V gene: TRBV30; CDR3 protein: AWSDQGGGTQY
J gene: TRBJ1-1; V gene: TRBV27; CDR3 protein: ASSSYRGQGGGGTEAF
J gene: TRBJ1-1; V gene: TRBV5-4; CDR3 protein: ASSSQRGTEAF
J gene: TRBJ2-7; V gene: TRBV12-3/TRBV12-4; CDR3 protein: ASRDWSSYEQY
J gene: TRBJ2-6; V gene: TRBV9; CDR3 protein: ASSNPMRNSGANVLT
J gene: TRBJ1-2; V gene: TRBV14; CDR3 protein: ASSQGGIYGYT